These 24 T cell receptor beta chains were all obtained from the same sample, sequenced in a study of blood T cells in healthy people across ages. The use of a sample-barcoded 5' primer and a J-beta primer mix characterized a second PCR of about 7 to 12 cycles. Each CDR3 protein is one row after TCRdb ran MiXCR on the 5' RACE reads. The sample lists nearly 800,000 distinct CDR3 sequences, 20% to 25% seen once, with more than 3% in the top ten. The data were also submitted as part of a second study, on T cells of mothers and their children.

The specimen sequenced was blood. The receptors stem from a boy under 18 in good health.

This clonotype was detected only a few times. The chain joins TRBV7-6 to TRBJ2-7; the D gene could be TRBD1 or TRBD2 (5 bases each). CDR3 length: 15 residues. CDR1 and CDR2 from the germline V gene are SGHVS and FNYEAQ. Trimming pared 5 bases from V and 2 bases from J, leaving 16 bases between. The CDR3 region is CASSTDPGPTYEQYF. Here the CDR3 DNA reads TGTGCCAGCAGCACAGACCCGGGGCCTACCTACGAGCAGTACTTC.

V and J are TRBV11-2 and TRBJ2-4, with TRBD2 identical over 7 bases. J was trimmed by 3 bases and V by 5 bases; bases with no gene match: 13. This CDR3 region has 17 residues. Germline assignment: CDR1 SGHAT and CDR2 FQNNGV. CDR3 loop: CASSPEGFGGGKNIQYF. In DNA, the CDR3 is TGTGCCAGCAGCCCTGAGGGTTTTGGGGGGGGCAAAAACATTCAGTACTTC.

This clonotype was counted between two and nine times. The chain joins TRBV12-3 or TRBV12-4 to TRBJ2-3; no clear D. Trimming took off 6 bases at V and 2 bases at J, with 12 bases between the two ends. This CDR3 has 14 residues. Here the CDR3 DNA reads TGTGCCAGCAGCTCCTCCGTCGCCACAGATACGCAGTATTTT. Encoded protein: CASSSSVATDTQYF.

This clonotype was picked up a small number of times. The chain employs TRBV4-3 and TRBJ2-5, with D possibly being TRBD1 or TRBD2 (5 bases each). Germline loops: CDR1 LGHNA, CDR2 YSLEER. The CDR3 is made up of 17 amino acids. V dropped 4 bases and J dropped 6 bases, with 24 bases sitting between them. The chain's CDR3 is CASSREGKVTQLKTQYF. The CDR3, as DNA: TGCGCCAGCAGCCGAGAGGGGAAGGTAACCCAATTGAAGACCCAGTACTTC.

The V call is TRBV20-1, the J call TRBJ2-1; 7 bases are shared with TRBD1. The CDR3 has 15 residues. With V trimmed by 4 bases and J by 4 bases, 10 bases remained unmatched. Germline lookup yields CDR1 DFQATT and CDR2 SNEGSKA (reference sequence). The CDR3, as DNA: TGCAGTGCTAACAAATGGGACAGTAGGTACAATGAGCAGTTCTTC. Translation: CSANKWDSRYNEQFF.

The rearrangement links TRBV12-3 or TRBV12-4 to TRBJ2-2, with a tentative D call TRBD1 (5 bases). Trimming pared 5 bases from V and 4 bases from J, leaving 11 bases between. The CDR3 is 14 amino acids. In DNA, the CDR3 is TGTGCCAGCAGTGTCGACCAGGGCACCGGGGAGCTGTTTTTT. Translated, it gives CASSVDQGTGELFF.

As to this clonotype: At one end, the junction sequence differs from germline, possibly due to a read error. V usage is TRBV6-2 or TRBV6-3 and J usage is TRBJ2-2, with D possibly being TRBD2 (5 bases). CDR3 size: 15 residues. Germline CDR1 reads MNHEY; CDR2 reads SVGEGT. The CDR3 coding sequence is TGTGCCAGCACCTACAGCTTGGGGAACACCGGGGAGCCGTTTTTT. Translation: CASTYSLGNTGEPFF.

The chain uses TRBV3-1 and TRBJ2-3; 7 bases agree with TRBD2. This CDR3 is built from 16 residues. The ends lost 0 bases at V and 2 bases at J; junction bases unmatched: 5. CDR1 and CDR2 from the germline V gene are LGHDT and YNNKEL (reference sequence). The CDR3 region is CASSQDQGGITDTQYF. Here the CDR3 DNA reads TGTGCCAGCAGCCAAGATCAGGGAGGGATCACAGATACGCAGTATTTT.

The chain employs TRBV5-5 and TRBJ2-5; the D gene is possibly TRBD1 (5 bases). The CDR3 sequence is 15 residues long. V lost 1 base to trimming and J lost 5 bases, with 15 bases between them. Germline V lookup: CDR1 SGHKS, CDR2 YYEKEE (reference sequence). CDR3 amino acids: CASSLRWGLVETQYF. DNA of the CDR3: TGTGCCAGCAGCTTGAGGTGGGGCTTGGTCGAGACCCAGTACTTC.

V gene TRBV7-3 combines with J gene TRBJ2-1; weak D call: TRBD1 (6 bases). The V gene's germline CDR1 is SGHTA and CDR2 FQGTGA. This CDR3 spans 14 amino acids. Trimming removed 0 bases at V and 8 bases at J, with 11 bases between. The CDR3: CASSLTSQGDEQFF. The DNA for the CDR3 is TGTGCCAGCAGCTTAACGTCACAGGGCGATGAGCAGTTCTTC.

This clonotype has just a few counts. The chain employs TRBV7-9 and TRBJ1-4, with 7 bases that match TRBD1. This CDR3 is built from 15 residues. Germline V gives CDR1 SEHNR, CDR2 FQNEAQ (reference sequence). The junction had 7 bases not matched to a gene; V was cut back by 5 bases and J by 4 bases. CDR3: CASSPGTAVNEKLFF. Here the CDR3 DNA reads TGTGCCAGCAGCCCCGGGACAGCTGTTAATGAAAAACTGTTTTTT.

The J gene is TRBJ2-3, the V gene TRBV4-2, with 8 bases matching TRBD2. After removal of 1 base from V and 3 bases from J, the junction contained 9 bases not matched to a gene. This CDR3 is built from 17 residues. Germline CDR1 and CDR2: LGHNA and YNFKEQ. The DNA of the CDR3 is TGTGCCAGCAGCCAAGGAGGGAAAGCGGGAGAGACAGATACGCAGTATTTT. Protein sequence: CASSQGGKAGETDTQYF.

This clonotype showed up just a few times. This chain links TRBV20-1 with TRBJ2-3; 7 bases are a match to TRBD1. V shed 6 bases and J 2 bases; nucleotides not matched to a gene: 8. This CDR3 contains 14 residues. CDR1 and CDR2 from the germline V gene are DFQATT and SNEGSKA (reference sequence). CDR3 in amino acids: CSAETGIVTDTQYF. The CDR3 DNA sequence: TGCAGTGCCGAGACAGGGATAGTCACAGATACGCAGTATTTT.

The rearrangement joins TRBV12-3 or TRBV12-4 to TRBJ2-3; possible D gene TRBD2, 6 bases. CDR3 size: 14 residues. Trimming cost V 6 bases and J 6 bases, with 16 bases left between them. CDR3: CASRPGTPGDTQYF. For the CDR3, the DNA is TGTGCCAGCAGACCCGGGACTCCAGGGGATACGCAGTATTTT.

The chain is built from TRBV29-1 and TRBJ2-7, with a weak D call TRBD1 (6 bases). Trimming left V 8 bases short and J 2 bases short, with 13 bases between. Germline V gene sequence: CDR1 SQVTM, CDR2 ANQGSEA. The CDR3 length is 12 residues. CDR3 coding DNA: TGCAGCATGGCGACAGGTCCCTACGAGCAGTACTTC. It yields the protein CSMATGPYEQYF.

This chain joins TRBV12-3 or TRBV12-4 and TRBJ2-4; 9 bases align to TRBD2. With 1 base clipped from V and 3 bases from J, the junction kept 4 bases outside the gene matches. CDR3 size: 16 residues. CDR3 coding DNA: TGTGCCAGCAGTTTAGGTGGAGCGGGGGGCAAAAACATTCAGTACTTC. Its protein is CASSLGGAGGKNIQYF.

The CDR3 is CASSVKTTNTGELFF. CDR3 DNA sequence: TGTGCCAGCAGCGTAAAGACTACCAACACCGGGGAGCTGTTTTTT. The chain links TRBV7-2 to TRBJ2-2, with a weak D call TRBD2 (5 bases). Germline CDR1 and CDR2: SGHTA and FQGNSA. The CDR3 covers 15 residues. V was cut by 5 bases and J by 2 bases, with 12 bases left in between. The full variable domain, its missing parts supplied by reference TRBV7-2 and TRBJ2-2, is GAGVSQSPSNKVTEKGKDVELRCDPISGHTALYWYRQSLGQGLEFLIYFQGNSAPDKSGLPSDRFSAERTGGSVSTLTIQRTQQEDSAVYLCASSVKTTNTGELFFGEGSRLTVL.

The table lists this clonotype with a few counts. No conserved phenylalanine or tryptophan is present at the end of the CDR3, so a read error is the likely explanation. V and J are TRBV12-3 or TRBV12-4 and TRBJ2-5; D remains unclear. Trimming stripped 3 bases from V and 5 bases from J, with 10 bases between. This CDR3 is built from 13 residues. The CDR3 protein is CASSLGVWETQYL. The CDR3, as DNA: TGTGCCAGCAGTTTGGGCGTTTGGGAGACCCAGTACCTC.

This clonotype appeared a few times. CDR3 sequence reads: CASSQDPGASYEQYF. In DNA, the CDR3 is TGCGCCAGCAGCCAAGATCCAGGAGCCTCCTACGAGCAGTACTTC. The J gene is TRBJ2-1, the V gene TRBV4-1; D ambiguous. The J call is in doubt because the DNA end fits TRBJ2-7 better. Germline V gives CDR1 MGHRA, CDR2 YSYEKL. The CDR3 runs 15 residues.

As regards this clonotype: The junction departs from germline at one end; a sequencing error may be responsible. The genes are TRBV20-1 and TRBJ2-4; D is possibly TRBD2 (6 bases). CDR3 length equals 18 residues. In germline, CDR1 is DFQATT, CDR2 SNEGSKA (reference sequence). DNA of the CDR3: TGCAGTGCTAGAGACCCACGGATGACACCACTAGCCATAAACATTCAGTACTTC. Protein product: CSARDPRMTPLAINIQYF.

The chain carries TRBV4-3 and TRBJ2-5, with 10 bases that match TRBD1. The J call is uncertain, as TRBJ2-1 better fits the DNA end. Per germline, CDR1 LGHNA and CDR2 YSLEER. The CDR3 contains 15 residues. CDR3 nucleotide sequence: TGCGCCAGCAGGGGGGACAGGGGTCACTACAATGAGCAGTTCTTC. It is translated as CASRGDRGHYNEQFF.

In this sample, this clonotype turned up a few times. V usage is TRBV15 and J usage is TRBJ1-1; possible D gene TRBD1, 5 bases. V was clipped by 2 bases and J by 1 base, with 11 bases between them. This CDR3 is built from 15 residues. Germline V gives CDR1 LNHNV, CDR2 YYDKDF (reference sequence). Here the CDR3 DNA reads TGTGCCACCAGCAGATCCAGAGACAGGAACACTGAAGCTTTCTTT. It translates to CATSRSRDRNTEAFF.

The table lists this clonotype with a few counts. The rearrangement links TRBV4-3 to TRBJ1-4, with 9 positions matching TRBD1. Germline V lookup: CDR1 LGHNA, CDR2 YSLEER. CDR3 length: 17 amino acids. The ends lost 0 bases at V and 2 bases at J; junction bases unmatched: 4. The CDR3 sequence is CASSQELQGATNEKLFF. The CDR3 nucleotides are TGCGCCAGCAGCCAAGAGTTACAGGGGGCGACTAATGAAAAACTGTTTTTT.

This chain connects TRBV28 to TRBJ1-1; D gene uncertain. Trimming left V 10 bases short and J 2 bases short, with 20 bases between. The CDR3 is 15 amino acids. Germline loops: CDR1 MDHEN, CDR2 SYDVKM. The CDR3 reads CATHRYGSLNTEAFF. The DNA for the CDR3 is TGTGCCACTCACCGTTACGGTAGCCTCAACACTGAAGCTTTCTTT.